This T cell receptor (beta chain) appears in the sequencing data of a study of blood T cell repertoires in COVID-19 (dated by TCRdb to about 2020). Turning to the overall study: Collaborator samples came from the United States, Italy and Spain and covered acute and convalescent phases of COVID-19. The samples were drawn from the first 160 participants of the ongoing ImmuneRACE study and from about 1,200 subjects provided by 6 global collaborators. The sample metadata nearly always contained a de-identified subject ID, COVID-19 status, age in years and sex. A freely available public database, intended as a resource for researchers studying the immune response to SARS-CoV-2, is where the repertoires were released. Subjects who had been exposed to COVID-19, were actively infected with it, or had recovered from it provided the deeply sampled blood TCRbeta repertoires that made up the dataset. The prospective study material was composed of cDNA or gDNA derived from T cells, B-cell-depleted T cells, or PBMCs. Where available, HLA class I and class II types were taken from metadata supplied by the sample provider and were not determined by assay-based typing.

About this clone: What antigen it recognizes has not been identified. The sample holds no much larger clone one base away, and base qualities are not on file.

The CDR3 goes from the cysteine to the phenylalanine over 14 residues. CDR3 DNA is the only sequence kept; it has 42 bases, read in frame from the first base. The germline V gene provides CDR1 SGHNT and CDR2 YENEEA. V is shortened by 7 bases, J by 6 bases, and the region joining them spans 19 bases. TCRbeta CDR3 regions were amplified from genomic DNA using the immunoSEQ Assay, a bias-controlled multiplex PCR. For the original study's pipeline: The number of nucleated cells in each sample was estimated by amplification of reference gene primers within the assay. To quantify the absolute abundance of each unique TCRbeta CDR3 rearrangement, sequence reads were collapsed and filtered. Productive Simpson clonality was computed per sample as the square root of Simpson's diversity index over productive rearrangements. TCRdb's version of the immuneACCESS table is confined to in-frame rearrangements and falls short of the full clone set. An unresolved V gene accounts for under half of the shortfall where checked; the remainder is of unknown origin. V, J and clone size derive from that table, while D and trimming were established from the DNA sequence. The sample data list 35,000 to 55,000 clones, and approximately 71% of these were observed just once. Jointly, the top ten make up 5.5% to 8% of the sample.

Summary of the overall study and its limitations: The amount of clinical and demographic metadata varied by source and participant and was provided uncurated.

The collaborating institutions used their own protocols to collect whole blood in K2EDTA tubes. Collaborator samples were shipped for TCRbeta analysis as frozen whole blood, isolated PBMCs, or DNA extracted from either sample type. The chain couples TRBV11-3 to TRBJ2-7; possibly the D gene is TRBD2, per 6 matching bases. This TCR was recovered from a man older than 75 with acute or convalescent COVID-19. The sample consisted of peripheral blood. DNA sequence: TGTGCCAGCACCCACGGTCAGGCGGGGAGCGAGCAGTACTTC. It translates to CASTHGQAGSEQYF.